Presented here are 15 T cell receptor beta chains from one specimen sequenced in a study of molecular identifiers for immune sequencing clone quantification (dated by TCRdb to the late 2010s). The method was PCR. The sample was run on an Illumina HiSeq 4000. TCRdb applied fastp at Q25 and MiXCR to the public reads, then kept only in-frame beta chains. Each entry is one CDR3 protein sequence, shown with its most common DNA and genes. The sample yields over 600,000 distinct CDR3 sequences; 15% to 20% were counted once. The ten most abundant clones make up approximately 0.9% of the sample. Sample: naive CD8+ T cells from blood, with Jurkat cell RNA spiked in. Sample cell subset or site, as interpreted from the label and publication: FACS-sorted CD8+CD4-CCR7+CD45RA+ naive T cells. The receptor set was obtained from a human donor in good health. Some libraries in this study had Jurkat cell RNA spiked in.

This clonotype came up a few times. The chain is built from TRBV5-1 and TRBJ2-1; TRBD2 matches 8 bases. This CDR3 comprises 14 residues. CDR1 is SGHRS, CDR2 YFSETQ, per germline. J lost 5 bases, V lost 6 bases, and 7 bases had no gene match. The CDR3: CASTPAGDDNEQFF. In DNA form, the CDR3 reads TGCGCCAGCACCCCAGCGGGGGATGACAATGAGCAGTTCTTC.

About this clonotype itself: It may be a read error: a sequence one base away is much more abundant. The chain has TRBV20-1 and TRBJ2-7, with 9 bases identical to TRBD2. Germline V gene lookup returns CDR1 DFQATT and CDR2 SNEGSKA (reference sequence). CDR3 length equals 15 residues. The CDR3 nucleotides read TGCAGTGCTAGAGGTCTAGCGGGGCCGAATTACGGGCAGTACTTC. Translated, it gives CSARGLAGPNYGQYF.

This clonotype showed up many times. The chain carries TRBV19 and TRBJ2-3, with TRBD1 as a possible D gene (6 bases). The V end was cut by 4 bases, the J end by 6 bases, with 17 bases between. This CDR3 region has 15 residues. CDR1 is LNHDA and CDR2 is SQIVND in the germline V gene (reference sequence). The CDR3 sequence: CASSTVFQGSDTQYF. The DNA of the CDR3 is TGTGCCAGTAGTACGGTCTTCCAGGGGTCGGATACGCAGTATTTT.

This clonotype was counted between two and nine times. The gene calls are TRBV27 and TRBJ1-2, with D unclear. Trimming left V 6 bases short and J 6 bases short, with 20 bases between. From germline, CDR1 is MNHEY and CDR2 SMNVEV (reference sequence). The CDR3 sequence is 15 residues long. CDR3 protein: CASRPMSWGKDGYTF. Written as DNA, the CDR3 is TGTGCCAGCAGACCCATGTCCTGGGGAAAGGATGGCTACACCTTC.

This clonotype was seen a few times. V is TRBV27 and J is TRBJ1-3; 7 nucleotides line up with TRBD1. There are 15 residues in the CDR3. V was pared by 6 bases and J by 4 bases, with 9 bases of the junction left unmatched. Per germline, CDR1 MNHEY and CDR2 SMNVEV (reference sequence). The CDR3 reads CASSERKGAGNTIYF. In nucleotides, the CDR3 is TGTGCCAGCAGCGAGCGCAAGGGGGCCGGAAACACCATATATTTT.

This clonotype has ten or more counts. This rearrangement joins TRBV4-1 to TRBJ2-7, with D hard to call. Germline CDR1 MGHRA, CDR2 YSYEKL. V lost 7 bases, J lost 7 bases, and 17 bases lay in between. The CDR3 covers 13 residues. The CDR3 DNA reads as TGCGCCAGCAAAGGGAACAGTTTGAGTGAGCAGTACTTC. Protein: CASKGNSLSEQYF.

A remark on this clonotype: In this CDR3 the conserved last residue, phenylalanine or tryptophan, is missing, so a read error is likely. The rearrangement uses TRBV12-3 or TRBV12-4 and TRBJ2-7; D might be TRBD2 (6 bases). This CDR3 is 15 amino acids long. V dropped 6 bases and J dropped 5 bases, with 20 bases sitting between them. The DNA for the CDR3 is TGTGCCAGCAGCAAAACCCGGGACTCAGTAAACGAGCAGTACCTC. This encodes CASSKTRDSVNEQYL.

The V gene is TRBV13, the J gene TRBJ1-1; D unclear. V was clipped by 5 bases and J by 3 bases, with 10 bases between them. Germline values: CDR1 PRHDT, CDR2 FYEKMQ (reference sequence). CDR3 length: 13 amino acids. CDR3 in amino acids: CASSIQVYTEAFF. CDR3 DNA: TGTGCCAGCAGCATCCAGGTATACACTGAAGCTTTCTTT.

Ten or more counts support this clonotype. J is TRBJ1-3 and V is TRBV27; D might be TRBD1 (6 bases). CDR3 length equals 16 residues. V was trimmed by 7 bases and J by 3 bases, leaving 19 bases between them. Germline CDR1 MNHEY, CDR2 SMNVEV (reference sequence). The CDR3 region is CASNRTGTTNGNTIYF. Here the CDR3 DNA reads TGTGCCAGCAACCGCACAGGGACAACTAATGGAAACACCATATATTTT.

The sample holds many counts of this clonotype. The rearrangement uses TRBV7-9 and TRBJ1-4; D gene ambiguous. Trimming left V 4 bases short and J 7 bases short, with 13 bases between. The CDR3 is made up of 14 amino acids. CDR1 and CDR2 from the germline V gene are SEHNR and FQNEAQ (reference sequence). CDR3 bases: TGTGCCAGCAGCTCCGGCCTCGTCACTGAAAAACTGTTTTTT. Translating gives CASSSGLVTEKLFF.

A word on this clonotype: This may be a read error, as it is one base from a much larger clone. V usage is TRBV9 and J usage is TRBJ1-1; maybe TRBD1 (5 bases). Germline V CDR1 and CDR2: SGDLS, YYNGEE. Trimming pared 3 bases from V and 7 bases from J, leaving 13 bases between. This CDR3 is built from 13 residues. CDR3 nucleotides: TGTGCCAGCAGCGCTCCCGGGGCGGATGAAGCTTTCTTT. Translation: CASSAPGADEAFF. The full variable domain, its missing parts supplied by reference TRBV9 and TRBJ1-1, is DSGVTQTPKHLITATGQRVTLRCSPRSGDLSVYWYQQSLDQGLQFLIQYYNGEERAKGNILERFSAQQFPDLHSELNLSSLELGDSALYFCASSAPGADEAFFGQGTRLTVV.

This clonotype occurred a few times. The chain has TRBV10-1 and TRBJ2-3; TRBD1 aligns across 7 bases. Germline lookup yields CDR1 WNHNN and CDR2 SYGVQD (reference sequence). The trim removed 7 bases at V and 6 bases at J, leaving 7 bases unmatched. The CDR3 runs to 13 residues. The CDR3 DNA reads TGCGCCAGCACCTACCCACAGGGGGATACGCAGTATTTT. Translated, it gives CASTYPQGDTQYF.

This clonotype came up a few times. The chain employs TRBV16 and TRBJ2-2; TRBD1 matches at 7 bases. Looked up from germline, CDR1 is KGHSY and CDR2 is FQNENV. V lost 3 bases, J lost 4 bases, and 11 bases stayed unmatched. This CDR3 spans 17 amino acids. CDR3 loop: CASSQSVGQYFTGELFF. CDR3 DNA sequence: TGTGCCAGCAGCCAGTCTGTGGGACAGTACTTCACCGGGGAGCTGTTTTTT.

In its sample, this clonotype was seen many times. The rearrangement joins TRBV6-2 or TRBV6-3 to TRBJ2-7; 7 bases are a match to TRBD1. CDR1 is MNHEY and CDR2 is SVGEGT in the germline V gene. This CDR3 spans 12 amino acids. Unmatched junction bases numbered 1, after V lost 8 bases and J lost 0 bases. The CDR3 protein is CASGDSSYEQYF. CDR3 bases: TGTGCCAGCGGGGACAGCTCCTACGAGCAGTACTTC.

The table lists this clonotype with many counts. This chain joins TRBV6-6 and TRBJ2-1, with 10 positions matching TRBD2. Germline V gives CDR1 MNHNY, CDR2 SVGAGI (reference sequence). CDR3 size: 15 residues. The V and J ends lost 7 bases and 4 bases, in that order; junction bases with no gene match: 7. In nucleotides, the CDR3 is TGTGCCAGCAACTTAGCGGGAGGAGGTTACAATGAGCAGTTCTTC. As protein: CASNLAGGGYNEQFF.